This TCR beta chain originates from a study of blood T cell repertoires in COVID-19. The CDR3 covers 18 residues. Germline loops: CDR1 SGHTA, CDR2 FQGTGA. Germline trimming cut 6 bases from V and 1 base from J; bases unmatched to any gene: 8. This clone showed up just once. Libraries were prepared by immunoSEQ multiplex PCR; TCRdb keeps only in-frame clonotypes and omits some of them. The sample lists around 300,000 clones, around nine tenths occurring once. The chain employs TRBV7-3 and TRBJ2-6; 11 positions agree with TRBD1. The source material was PBMCs or T cells enriched from blood (not recorded which). The sequence was obtained from a woman in her 40s who had recovered from COVID-19. CDR3 DNA: TGTGCCAGCAGGCCGGGCGGGACAGGGGGATCTGGGGCCAACGTCCTGACTTTC. Its protein product is CASRPGGTGGSGANVLTF.